This T cell receptor beta chain was documented in a study of cytomegalovirus exposure and HLA in healthy donors. The study's findings and limits: Several of the most significant clusters were apparently associated with common viral pathogens in a later analysis.

This clone was seen a few times. Antigen unknown. The CDR3 runs to 16 residues. V shed 6 bases, J shed 5 bases, and the junction held 11 bases outside the gene matches. CDR1 is MNHEY and CDR2 is SMNVEV in the germline V gene (reference sequence). Primers included in the PCR were 60 Vbeta and 13 Jbeta primers. TCRdb keeps only in-frame clones here, not all; method: immunoSEQ multiplex PCR. The repertoire consists of more than 150,000 clones, with roughly nine tenths occurring once and the leading ten covering roughly 0.24%. The sequenced material came from PBMCs. The chain joins TRBV27 to TRBJ2-7, with 12 bases lining up with TRBD2. The sequence was collected from a girl less than two years old in good health and CMV-seronegative. The CDR3, as DNA: TGTGCCAGCAGCACATATGGACTAGCGGGGAGGAACGAGCAGTACTTC. Residues: CASSTYGLAGRNEQYF.